Presented here are 7 T cell receptor beta chains from one specimen sequenced in a study of T cells in Graves' hyperthyroidism and ophthalmopathy. Amplification targeted TCR beta CDR3 regions from RNA transcripts. With the HTBI primer set, the TCR CDR3 went through a first round of RT-PCR. MiXCR, run by TCRdb on the multiplex PCR reads, gives a single entry per CDR3 protein. This repertoire shows hundreds of thousands of distinct CDR3 sequences, around a quarter found once; its top ten account for about 11%. The sequencing sample was made of blood. These receptors all stem from a woman in her 30s with Graves' ophthalmopathy.

V gene TRBV15 combines with J gene TRBJ2-5, with 8 bases aligning to TRBD2. Germline CDR1 LNHNV, CDR2 YYDKDF (reference sequence). The CDR3 contains 12 residues. The V and J ends lost 9 bases and 3 bases, in that order; junction bases with no gene match: 3. In DNA form, the CDR3 reads TGTGCCACAAATAGCGGGGAAGAGACCCAGTACTTC. It encodes CATNSGEETQYF.

A single count supports this clonotype. V usage is TRBV11-2 and J usage is TRBJ2-7, with D tentatively TRBD2 (7 bases). With 5 bases removed from V and 7 bases from J, the gap between germline ends came to 18 bases. The CDR3 totals 14 residues. Germline V lookup: CDR1 SGHAT, CDR2 FQNNGV. The CDR3 here is CASSPMAGADEQYF. CDR3 nucleotides: TGTGCCAGCAGCCCCATGGCGGGGGCGGATGAGCAGTACTTC. Full variable domain (remainder filled in from reference TRBV11-2 and TRBJ2-7): EAGVAQSPRYKIIEKRQSVAFWCNPISGHATLYWYQQILGQGPKLLIQFQNNGVVDDSQLPKDRFSAERLKGVDSTLKIQPAKLEDSAVYLCASSPMAGADEQYFGPGTRLTVT.

The chain employs TRBV7-9 and TRBJ2-7; no firm D call. Germline-derived CDR1 and CDR2 are SEHNR and FQNEAQ (reference sequence). V was trimmed by 5 bases and J by 7 bases, leaving 9 bases between them. This CDR3 spans 11 amino acids. CDR3 coding DNA: TGTGCCAGCAGCGTGGATTGGGAGCAGTACTTC. It translates to CASSVDWEQYF.

In its sample, this clonotype was seen many times. V gene TRBV20-1 combines with J gene TRBJ1-2; the D gene is possibly TRBD1 (5 bases). CDR1 and CDR2 from the germline V gene are DFQATT and SNEGSKA (reference sequence). Trimming took off 5 bases at V and 1 base at J, with 11 bases between the two ends. CDR3 size: 13 residues. The CDR3 loop reads CSARRGLNYGYTF. The CDR3 nucleotides are TGCAGTGCTCGGCGGGGACTTAACTATGGCTACACCTTC.

This sequence joins TRBV6-1 and TRBJ2-5; 14 bases are a match to TRBD2. Germline V gene lookup returns CDR1 MNHNS and CDR2 SASEGT. After removal of 6 bases from V and 5 bases from J, the junction contained 8 bases not matched to a gene. The CDR3 runs to 16 residues. The CDR3 protein is CASSPDGLAGGETQYF. The CDR3 DNA follows: TGTGCCAGCAGCCCGGACGGACTAGCGGGGGGCGAGACCCAGTACTTC.

This clonotype was seen more than once but under ten times. The genes are TRBV29-1 and TRBJ1-1; D is unresolved. Per germline, CDR1 SQVTM and CDR2 ANQGSEA. CDR3 length equals 13 residues. Trimming stripped 1 base from V and 5 bases from J, with 11 bases between. CDR3 DNA: TGCAGCGTTGAAGGGGGAATGGGGACTGAAGCTTTCTTT. Encoded protein: CSVEGGMGTEAFF.

The J gene is TRBJ2-5, the V gene TRBV6-1; 8 nucleotides line up with TRBD1. The J segment lost 5 bases and the V segment lost 5 bases, leaving 10 bases of the junction unmatched. The CDR3 sequence is 15 residues long. CDR1 and CDR2 (germline): MNHNS, SASEGT. The CDR3 spells CASSLGQGMRETQYF. CDR3 DNA: TGTGCCAGCAGTCTTGGACAGGGAATGAGGGAGACCCAGTACTTC.